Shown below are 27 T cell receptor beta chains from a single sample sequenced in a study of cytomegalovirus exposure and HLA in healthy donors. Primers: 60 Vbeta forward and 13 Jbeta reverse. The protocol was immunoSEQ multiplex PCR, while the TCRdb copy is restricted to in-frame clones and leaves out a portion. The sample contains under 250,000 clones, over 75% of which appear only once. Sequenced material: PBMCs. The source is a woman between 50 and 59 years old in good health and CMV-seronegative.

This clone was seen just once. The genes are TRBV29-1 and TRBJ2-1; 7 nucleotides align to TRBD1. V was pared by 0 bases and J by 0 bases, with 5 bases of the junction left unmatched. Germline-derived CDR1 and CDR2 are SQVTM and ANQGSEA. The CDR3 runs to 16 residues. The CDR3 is CSVEDLRQGSYNEQFF. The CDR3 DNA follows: TGCAGCGTTGAAGACCTCCGACAGGGCTCCTACAATGAGCAGTTCTTC.

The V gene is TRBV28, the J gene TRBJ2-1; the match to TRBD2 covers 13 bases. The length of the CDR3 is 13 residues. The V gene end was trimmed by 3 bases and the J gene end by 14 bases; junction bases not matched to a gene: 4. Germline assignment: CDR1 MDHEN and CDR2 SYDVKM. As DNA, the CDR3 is TGTGCCAGCAGTTTGACCGGGACTAGCGGGGAGTTCTTC. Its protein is CASSLTGTSGEFF.

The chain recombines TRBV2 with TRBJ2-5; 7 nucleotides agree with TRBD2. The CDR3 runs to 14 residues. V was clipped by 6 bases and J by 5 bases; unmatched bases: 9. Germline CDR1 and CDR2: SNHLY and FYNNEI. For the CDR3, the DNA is TGTGCCAGCAGCCCGGGACTACGCCAGGAGACCCAGTACTTC. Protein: CASSPGLRQETQYF.

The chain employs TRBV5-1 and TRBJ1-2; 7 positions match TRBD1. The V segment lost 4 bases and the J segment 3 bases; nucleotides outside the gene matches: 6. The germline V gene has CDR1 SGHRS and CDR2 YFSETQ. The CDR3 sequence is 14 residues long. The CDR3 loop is CASSPGTDDYGYTF. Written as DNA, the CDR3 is TGCGCCAGCAGCCCTGGGACAGACGACTATGGCTACACCTTC.

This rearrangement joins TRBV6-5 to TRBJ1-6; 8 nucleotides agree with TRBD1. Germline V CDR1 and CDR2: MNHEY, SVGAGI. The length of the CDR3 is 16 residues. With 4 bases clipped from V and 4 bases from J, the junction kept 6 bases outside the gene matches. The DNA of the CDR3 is TGTGCCAGCAGTTCGGGACAGGAGGGGTATAATTCACCCCTCCACTTT. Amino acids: CASSSGQEGYNSPLHF.

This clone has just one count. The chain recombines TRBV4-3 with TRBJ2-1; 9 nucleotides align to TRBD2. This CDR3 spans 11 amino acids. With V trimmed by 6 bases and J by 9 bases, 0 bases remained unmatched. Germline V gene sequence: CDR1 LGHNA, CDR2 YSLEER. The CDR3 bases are TGCGCCAGCAGGGGACTAGCTGAGCAGTTCTTC. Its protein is CASRGLAEQFF.

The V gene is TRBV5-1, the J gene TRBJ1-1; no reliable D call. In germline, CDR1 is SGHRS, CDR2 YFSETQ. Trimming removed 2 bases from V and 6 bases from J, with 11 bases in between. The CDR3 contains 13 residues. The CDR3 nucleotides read TGCGCCAGCAGCTTTGGGCAGGCCTCTGAAGCTTTCTTT. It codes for CASSFGQASEAFF.

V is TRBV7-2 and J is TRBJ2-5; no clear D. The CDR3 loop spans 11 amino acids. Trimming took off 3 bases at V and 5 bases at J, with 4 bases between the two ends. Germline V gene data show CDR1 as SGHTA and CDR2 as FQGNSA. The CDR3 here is CASSFGETQYF. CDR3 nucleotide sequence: TGTGCCAGCAGCTTCGGTGAGACCCAGTACTTC.

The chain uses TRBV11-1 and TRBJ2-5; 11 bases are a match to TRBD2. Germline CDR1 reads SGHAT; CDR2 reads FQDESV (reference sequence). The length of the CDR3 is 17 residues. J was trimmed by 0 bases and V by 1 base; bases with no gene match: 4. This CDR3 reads CASSLGVTSGNQETQYF. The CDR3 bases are TGTGCCAGCAGCTTAGGCGTGACTAGCGGGAACCAAGAGACCCAGTACTTC.

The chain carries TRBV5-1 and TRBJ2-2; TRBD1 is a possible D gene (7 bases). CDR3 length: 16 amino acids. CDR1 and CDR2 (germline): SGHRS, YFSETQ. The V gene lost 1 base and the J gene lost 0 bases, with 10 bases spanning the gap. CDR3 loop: CASSLPRGANTGELFF. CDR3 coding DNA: TGCGCCAGCAGCTTGCCCAGGGGGGCGAACACCGGGGAGCTGTTTTTT.

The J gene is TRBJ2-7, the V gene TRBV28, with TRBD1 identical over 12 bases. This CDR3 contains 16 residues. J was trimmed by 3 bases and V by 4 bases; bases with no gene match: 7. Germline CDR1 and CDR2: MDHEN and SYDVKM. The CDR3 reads CASSSPGQGAIYEQYF. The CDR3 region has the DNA TGTGCCAGCAGTTCTCCGGGACAGGGGGCCATCTACGAGCAGTACTTC.

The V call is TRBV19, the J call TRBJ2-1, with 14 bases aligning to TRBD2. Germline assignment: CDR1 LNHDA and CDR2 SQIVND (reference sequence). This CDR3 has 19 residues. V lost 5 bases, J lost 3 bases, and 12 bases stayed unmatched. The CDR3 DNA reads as TGTGCCAGTAGTCTCACGACGGGACTAGCGGGAGTGGGCTACAATGAGCAGTTCTTC. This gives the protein CASSLTTGLAGVGYNEQFF.

DNA for the CDR3: TGTGCCAGCAGTCCCTCTACACTAGCGGGTCTGTCCAATGAGCAGTTCTTC. Translating gives CASSPSTLAGLSNEQFF. The V call is TRBV27, the J call TRBJ2-1; TRBD2 matches at 9 bases. The CDR3 has 17 amino acids. Looked up from germline, CDR1 is MNHEY and CDR2 is SMNVEV (reference sequence). V lost 5 bases and J lost 6; bases outside the gene matches: 14.

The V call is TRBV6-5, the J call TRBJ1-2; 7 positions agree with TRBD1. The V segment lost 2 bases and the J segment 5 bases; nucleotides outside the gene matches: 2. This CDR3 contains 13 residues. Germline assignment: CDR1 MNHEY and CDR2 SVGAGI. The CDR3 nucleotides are TGTGCCAGCAGTTACGAGGGGGCTTATGGCTACACCTTC. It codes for CASSYEGAYGYTF.

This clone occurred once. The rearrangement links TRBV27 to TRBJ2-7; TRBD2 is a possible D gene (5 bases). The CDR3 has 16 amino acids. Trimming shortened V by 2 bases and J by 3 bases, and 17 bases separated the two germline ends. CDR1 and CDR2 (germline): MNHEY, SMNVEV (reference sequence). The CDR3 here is CASSLRSSSGYYEQYF. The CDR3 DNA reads TGTGCCAGCAGTTTACGATCCTCTTCGGGATACTACGAGCAGTACTTC.

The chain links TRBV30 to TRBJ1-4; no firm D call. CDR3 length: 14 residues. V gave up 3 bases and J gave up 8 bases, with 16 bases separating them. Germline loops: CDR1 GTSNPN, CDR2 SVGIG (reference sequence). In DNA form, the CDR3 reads TGTGCCTGGAGCCCCCGGGTGGTACGAGAAAAACTGTTTTTT. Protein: CAWSPRVVREKLFF.

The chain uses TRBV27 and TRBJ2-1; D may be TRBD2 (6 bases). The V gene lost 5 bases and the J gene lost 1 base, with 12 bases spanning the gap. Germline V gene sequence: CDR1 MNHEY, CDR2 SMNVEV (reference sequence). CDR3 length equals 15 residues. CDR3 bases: TGTGCCAGCAGTCGCAGACTAGGATCCTACAATGAGCAGTTCTTC. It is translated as CASSRRLGSYNEQFF.

CDR3 DNA sequence: TGTGCCAGCAGCTTAGATGGCCACAGAAGTGCTTTCTTT. Its protein product is CASSLDGHRSAFF. The chain has TRBV7-8 and TRBJ1-1; D gene unclear. With 1 base removed from V and 11 bases from J, the gap between germline ends came to 14 bases. The CDR3 sequence is 13 residues long. Germline V gene sequence: CDR1 SGHVS, CDR2 FQNEAQ.

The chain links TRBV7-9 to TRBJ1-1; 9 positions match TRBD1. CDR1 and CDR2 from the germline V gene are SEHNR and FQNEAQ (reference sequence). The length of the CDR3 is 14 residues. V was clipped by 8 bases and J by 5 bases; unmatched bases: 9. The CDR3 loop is CASSQGATSTEAFF. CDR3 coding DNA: TGTGCCAGCTCACAGGGGGCGACCTCGACTGAAGCTTTCTTT.

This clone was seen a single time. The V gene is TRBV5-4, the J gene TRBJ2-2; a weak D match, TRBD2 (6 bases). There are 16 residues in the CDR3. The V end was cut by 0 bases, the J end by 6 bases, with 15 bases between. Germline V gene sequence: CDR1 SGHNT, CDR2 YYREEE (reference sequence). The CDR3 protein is CASSLGAGSSAGELFF. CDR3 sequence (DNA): TGTGCCAGCAGCTTGGGAGCCGGGAGTAGTGCCGGGGAGCTGTTTTTT.

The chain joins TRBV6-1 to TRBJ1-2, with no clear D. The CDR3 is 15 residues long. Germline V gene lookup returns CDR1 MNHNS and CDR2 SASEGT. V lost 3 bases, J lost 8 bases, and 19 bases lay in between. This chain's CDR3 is CASSELNSALEGYTF. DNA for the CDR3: TGTGCCAGCAGTGAGCTTAACTCCGCGTTGGAGGGCTACACCTTC.

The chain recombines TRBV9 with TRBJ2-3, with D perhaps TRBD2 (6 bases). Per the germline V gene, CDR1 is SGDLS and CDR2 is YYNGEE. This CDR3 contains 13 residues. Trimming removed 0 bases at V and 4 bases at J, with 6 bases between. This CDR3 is CASSVAGADTQYF. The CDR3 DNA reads TGTGCCAGCAGCGTAGCGGGAGCAGATACGCAGTATTTT.

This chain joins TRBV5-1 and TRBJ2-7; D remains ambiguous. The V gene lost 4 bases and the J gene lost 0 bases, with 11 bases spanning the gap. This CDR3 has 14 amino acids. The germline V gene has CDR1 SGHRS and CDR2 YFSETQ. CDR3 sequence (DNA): TGCGCCAGCAGCATACAGACGAGCTCCTACGAGCAGTACTTC. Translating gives CASSIQTSSYEQYF.

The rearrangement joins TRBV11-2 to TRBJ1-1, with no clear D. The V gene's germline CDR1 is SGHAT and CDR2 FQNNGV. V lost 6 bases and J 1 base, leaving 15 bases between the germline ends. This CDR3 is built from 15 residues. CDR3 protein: CASSLSPGWNTEAFF. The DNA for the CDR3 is TGTGCCAGCAGTCTCTCCCCGGGGTGGAACACTGAAGCTTTCTTT.

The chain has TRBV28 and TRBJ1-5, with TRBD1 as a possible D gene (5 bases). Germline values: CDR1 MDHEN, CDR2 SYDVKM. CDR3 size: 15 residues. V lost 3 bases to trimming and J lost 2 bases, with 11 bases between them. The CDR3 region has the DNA TGTGCCAGCAGTTTCGCAGGGTTCGGCAATCAGCCCCAGCATTTT. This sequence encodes CASSFAGFGNQPQHF.

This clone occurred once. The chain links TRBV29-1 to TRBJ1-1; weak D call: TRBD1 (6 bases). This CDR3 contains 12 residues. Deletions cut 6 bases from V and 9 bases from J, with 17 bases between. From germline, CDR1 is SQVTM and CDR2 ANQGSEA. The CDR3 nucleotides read TGCAGCGTCGGGACCGACGACAGGAAAGCTTTCTTT. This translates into CSVGTDDRKAFF.

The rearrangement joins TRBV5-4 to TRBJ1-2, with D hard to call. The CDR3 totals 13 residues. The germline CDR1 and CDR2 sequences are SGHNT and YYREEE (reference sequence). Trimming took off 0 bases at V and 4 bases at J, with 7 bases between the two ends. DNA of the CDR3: TGTGCCAGCAGCTTGGGCCCGGGCTATGGCTACACCTTC. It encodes CASSLGPGYGYTF.